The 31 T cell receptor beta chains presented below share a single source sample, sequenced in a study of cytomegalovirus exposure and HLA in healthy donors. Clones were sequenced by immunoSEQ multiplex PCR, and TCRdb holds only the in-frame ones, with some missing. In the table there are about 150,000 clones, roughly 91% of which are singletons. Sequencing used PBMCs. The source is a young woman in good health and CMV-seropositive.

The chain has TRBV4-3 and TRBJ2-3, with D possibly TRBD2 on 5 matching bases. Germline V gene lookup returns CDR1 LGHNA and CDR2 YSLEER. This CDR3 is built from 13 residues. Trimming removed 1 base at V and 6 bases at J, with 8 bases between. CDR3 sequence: CASSQGPGDTQYF. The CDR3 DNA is TGCGCCAGCAGCCAAGGGCCGGGGGATACGCAGTATTTT.

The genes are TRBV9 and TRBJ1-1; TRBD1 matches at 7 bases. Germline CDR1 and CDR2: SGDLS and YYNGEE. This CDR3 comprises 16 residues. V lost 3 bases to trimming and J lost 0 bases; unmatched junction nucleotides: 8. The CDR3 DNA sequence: TGTGCCAGCAGCGCCGTGGGACAGAGCATGAACACTGAAGCTTTCTTT. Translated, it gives CASSAVGQSMNTEAFF.

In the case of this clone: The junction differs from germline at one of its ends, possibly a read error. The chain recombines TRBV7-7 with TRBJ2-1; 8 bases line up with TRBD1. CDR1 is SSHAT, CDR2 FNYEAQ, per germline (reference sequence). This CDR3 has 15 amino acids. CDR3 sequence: CASSPPGQGYNEQFF. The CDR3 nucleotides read TGTGCTAGCAGCCCGCCTGGACAGGGCTACAATGAGCAGTTCTTC.

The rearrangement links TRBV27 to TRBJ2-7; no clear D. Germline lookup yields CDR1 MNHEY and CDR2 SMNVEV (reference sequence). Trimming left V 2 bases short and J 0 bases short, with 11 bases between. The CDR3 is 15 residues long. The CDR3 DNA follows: TGTGCCAGCAGTTTAAGCAACTCCCCCTCCTACGAGCAGTACTTC. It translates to CASSLSNSPSYEQYF.

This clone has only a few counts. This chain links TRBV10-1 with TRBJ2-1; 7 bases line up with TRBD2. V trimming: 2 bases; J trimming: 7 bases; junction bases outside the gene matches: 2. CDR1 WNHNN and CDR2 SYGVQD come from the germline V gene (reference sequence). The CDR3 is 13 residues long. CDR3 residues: CASSEQAGNEQFF. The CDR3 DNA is TGCGCCAGCAGTGAGCAAGCGGGGAATGAGCAGTTCTTC.

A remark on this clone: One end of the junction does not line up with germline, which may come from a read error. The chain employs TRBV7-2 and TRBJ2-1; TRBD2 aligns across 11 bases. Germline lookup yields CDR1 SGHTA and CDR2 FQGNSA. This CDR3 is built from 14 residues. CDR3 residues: CASSSFGETSGGVF. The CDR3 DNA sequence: TGTGCCAGCAGCTCATTCGGGGAAACTAGCGGGGGCGTCTTC.

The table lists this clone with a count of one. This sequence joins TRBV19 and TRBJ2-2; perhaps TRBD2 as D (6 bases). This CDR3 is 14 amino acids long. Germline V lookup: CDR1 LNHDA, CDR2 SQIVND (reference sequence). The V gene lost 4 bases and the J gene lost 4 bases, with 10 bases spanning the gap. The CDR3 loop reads CASSTGVVTGELFF. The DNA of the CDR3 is TGTGCCAGTAGTACGGGGGTGGTCACCGGGGAGCTGTTTTTT.

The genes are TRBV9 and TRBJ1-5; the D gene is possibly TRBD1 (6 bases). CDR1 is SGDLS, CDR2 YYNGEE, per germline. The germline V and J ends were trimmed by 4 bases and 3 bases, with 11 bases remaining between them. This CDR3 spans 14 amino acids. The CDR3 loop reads CASSTGQSNQPQHF. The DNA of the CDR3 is TGTGCCAGCAGCACCGGACAGTCCAATCAGCCCCAGCATTTT.

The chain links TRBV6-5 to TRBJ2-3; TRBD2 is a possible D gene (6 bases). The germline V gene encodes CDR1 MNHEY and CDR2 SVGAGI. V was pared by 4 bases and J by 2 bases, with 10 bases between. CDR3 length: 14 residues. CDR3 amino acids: CASSLGLPTDTQYF. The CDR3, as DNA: TGTGCCAGCAGTTTGGGACTTCCCACAGATACGCAGTATTTT.

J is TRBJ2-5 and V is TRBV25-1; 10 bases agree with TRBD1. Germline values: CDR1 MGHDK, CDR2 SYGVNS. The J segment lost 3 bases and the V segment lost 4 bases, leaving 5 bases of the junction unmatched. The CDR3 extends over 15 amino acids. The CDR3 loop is CASSGQGAREETQYF. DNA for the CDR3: TGTGCCAGCAGTGGACAGGGGGCAAGAGAAGAGACCCAGTACTTC. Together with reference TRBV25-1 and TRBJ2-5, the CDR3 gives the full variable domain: EADIYQTPRYLVIGTGKKITLECSQTMGHDKMYWYQQDPGMELHLIHYSYGVNSTEKGDLSSESTVSRIRTEHFPLTLESARPSHTSQYLCASSGQGAREETQYFGPGTRLLVL.

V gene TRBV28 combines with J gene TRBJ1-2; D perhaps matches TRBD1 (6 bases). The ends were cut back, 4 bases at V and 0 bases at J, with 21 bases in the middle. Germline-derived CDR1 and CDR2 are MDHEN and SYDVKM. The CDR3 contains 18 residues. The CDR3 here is CASSSLRQGITPNYGYTF. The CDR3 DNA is TGTGCCAGCAGTTCGTTACGGCAGGGGATAACCCCTAACTATGGCTACACCTTC.

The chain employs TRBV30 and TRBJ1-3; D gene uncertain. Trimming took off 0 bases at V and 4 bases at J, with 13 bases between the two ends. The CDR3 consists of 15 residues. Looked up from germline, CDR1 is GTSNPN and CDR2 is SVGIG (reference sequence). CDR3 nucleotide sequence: TGTGCCTGGAGTGTAACGGCGGCTTCAGGAAACACCATATATTTT. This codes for CAWSVTAASGNTIYF.

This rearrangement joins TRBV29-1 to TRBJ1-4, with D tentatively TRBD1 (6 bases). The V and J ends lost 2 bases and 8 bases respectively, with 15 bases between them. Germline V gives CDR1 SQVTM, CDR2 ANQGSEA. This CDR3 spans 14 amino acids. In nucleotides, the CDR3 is TGCAGCGTTGAAACCCAGGGGCCCGGGGAAAAACTGTTTTTT. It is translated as CSVETQGPGEKLFF.

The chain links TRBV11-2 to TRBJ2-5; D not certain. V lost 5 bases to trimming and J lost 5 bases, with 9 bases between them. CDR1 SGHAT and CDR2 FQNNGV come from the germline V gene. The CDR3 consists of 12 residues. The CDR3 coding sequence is TGTGCCAGCAGCCCCGCGGATGAGACCCAGTACTTC. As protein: CASSPADETQYF.

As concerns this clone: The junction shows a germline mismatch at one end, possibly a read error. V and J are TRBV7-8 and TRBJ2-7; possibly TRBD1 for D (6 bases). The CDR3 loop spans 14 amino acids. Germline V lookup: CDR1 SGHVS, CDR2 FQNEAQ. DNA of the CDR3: TGTGCCAGCAGCGCCACGACAGGCTCCGACGAGCAGTACTTC. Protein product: CASSATTGSDEQYF.

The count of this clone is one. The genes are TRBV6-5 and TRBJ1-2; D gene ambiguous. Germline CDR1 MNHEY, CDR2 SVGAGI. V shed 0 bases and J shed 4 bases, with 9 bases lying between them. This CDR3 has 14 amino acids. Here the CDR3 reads CASSYSISGYGYTF. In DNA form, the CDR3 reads TGTGCCAGCAGTTACTCGATATCCGGCTATGGCTACACCTTC.

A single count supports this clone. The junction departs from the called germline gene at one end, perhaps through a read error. As DNA, the CDR3 is TGTGCCAGCAGACTGGAAAGCGGGGTTATGGGGAATGAACAGTTCTTC. This gives the protein CASRLESGVMGNEQFF. The J gene is TRBJ2-1, the V gene TRBV4-2, with 7 bases that match TRBD2. CDR3 length: 16 amino acids. CDR1 and CDR2 (germline): LGHNA, YNFKEQ.

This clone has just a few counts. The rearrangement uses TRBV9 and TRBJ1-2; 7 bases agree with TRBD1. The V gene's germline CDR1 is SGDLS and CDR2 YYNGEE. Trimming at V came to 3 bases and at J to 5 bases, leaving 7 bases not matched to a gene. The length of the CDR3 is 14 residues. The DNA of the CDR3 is TGTGCCAGCAGCGAACAGGGGAGTAGTTATGGCTACACCTTC. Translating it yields CASSEQGSSYGYTF.

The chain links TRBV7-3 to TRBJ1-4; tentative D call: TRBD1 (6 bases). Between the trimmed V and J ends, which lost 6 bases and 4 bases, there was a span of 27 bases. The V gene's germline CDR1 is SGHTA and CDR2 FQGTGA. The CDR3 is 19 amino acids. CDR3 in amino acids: CASSYPGQGTMNGNEKLFF. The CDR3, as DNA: TGTGCCAGCAGTTATCCGGGCCAGGGGACGATGAATGGTAATGAAAAACTGTTTTTT.

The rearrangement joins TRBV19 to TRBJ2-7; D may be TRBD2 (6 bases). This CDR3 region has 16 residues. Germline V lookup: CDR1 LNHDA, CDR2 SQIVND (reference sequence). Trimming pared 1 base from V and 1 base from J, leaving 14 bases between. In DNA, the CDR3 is TGTGCCAGTAGTATAGTCCCGGGAGTTGGGTCCTACGAGCAGTACTTC. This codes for CASSIVPGVGSYEQYF.

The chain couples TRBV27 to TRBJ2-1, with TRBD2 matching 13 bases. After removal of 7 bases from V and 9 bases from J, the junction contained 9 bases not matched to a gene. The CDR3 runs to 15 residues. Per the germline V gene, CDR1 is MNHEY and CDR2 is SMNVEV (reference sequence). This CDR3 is CASTAGTSGNGEQFF. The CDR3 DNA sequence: TGTGCCAGCACCGCAGGGACTAGCGGGAACGGTGAGCAGTTCTTC.

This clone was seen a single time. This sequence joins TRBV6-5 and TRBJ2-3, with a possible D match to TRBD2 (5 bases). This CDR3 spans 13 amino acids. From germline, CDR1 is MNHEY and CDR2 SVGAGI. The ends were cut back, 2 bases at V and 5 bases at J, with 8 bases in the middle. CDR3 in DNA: TGTGCCAGCAGTTACAAGAGCGGAGATACGCAGTATTTT. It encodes CASSYKSGDTQYF.

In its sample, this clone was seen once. CDR3 sequence (DNA): TGTGCCAGCAGCGGCCGTTACGATAGCGGTACAGATACGCAGTATTTT. It codes for CASSGRYDSGTDTQYF. The rearrangement joins TRBV11-3 to TRBJ2-3; possible D gene TRBD2, 6 bases. Trimming took off 5 bases at V and 3 bases at J, with 18 bases between the two ends. CDR3 size: 16 residues. Looked up from germline, CDR1 is SGHNT and CDR2 is YENEEA.

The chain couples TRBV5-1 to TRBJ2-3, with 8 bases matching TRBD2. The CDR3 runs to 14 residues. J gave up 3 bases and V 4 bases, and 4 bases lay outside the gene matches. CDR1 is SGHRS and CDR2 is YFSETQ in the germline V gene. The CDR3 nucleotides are TGCGCCAGCAGCCTTAGCGGGGATACAGATACGCAGTATTTT. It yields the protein CASSLSGDTDTQYF.

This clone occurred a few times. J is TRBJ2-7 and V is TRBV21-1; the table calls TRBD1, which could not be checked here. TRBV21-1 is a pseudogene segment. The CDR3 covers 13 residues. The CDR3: CASSSRTVREQYF. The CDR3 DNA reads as TGTGCCAGCAGCTCGCGGACAGTTCGCGAGCAGTACTTC.

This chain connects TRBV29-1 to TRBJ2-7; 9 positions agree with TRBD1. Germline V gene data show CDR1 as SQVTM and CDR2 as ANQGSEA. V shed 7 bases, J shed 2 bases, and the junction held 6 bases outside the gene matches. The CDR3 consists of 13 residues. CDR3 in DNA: TGCAGCGGACTGGGACAGGGAACCTACGAGCAGTACTTC. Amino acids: CSGLGQGTYEQYF.

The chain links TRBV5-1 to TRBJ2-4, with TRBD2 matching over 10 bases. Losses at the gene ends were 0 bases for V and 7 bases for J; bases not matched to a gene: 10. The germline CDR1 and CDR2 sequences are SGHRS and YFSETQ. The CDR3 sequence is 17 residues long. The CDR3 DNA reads TGCGCCAGCAGCTTGGGCAGCGGGAGGGACTCGGGGAACATTCAGTACTTC. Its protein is CASSLGSGRDSGNIQYF.

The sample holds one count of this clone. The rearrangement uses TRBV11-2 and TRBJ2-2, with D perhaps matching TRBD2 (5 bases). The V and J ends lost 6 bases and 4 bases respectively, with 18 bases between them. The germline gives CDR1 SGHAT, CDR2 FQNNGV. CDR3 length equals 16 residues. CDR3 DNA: TGTGCCAGCAGTCACACTCGAGGGTTGAGCACCGGGGAGCTGTTTTTT. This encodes CASSHTRGLSTGELFF.

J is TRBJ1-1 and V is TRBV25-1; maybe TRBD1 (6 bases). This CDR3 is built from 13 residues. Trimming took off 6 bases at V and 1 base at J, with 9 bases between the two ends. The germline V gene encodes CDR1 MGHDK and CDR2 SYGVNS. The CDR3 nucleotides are TGTGCCAGCAGGGAACAGGGGAACACTGAAGCTTTCTTT. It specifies CASREQGNTEAFF.

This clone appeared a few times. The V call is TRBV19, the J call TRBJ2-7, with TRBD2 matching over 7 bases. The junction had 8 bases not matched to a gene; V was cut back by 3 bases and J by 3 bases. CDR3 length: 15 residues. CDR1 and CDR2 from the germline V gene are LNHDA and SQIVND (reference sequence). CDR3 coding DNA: TGTGCCAGTAGTATCTCCGGGACTACCGGCTACGAGCAGTACTTC. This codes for CASSISGTTGYEQYF.

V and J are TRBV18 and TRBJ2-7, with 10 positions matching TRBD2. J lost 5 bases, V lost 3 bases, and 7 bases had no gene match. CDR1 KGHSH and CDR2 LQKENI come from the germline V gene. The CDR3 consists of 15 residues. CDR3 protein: CASSPGLAPRHEQYF. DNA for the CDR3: TGTGCCAGCTCACCGGGACTAGCGCCGCGCCACGAGCAGTACTTC.